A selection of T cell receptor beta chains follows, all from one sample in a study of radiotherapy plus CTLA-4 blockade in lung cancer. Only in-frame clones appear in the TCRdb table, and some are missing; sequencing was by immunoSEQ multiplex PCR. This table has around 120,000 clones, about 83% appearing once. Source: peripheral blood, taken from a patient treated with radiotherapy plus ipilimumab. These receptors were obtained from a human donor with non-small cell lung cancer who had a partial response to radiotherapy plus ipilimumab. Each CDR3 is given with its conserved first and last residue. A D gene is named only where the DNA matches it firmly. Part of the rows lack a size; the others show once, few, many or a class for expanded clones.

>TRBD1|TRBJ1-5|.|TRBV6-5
CASSDRVSNQPQHF
TGTGCCAGCAGTGACAGGGTAAGCAATCAGCCCCAGCATTTT
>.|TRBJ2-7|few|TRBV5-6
CASSTGHNEQYF
TGTGCCAGTAGTACAGGACATAACGAGCAGTACTTC
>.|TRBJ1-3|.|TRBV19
CASSIQTYHSGNTIYF
TGTGCCAGTAGTATCCAGACATACCACTCTGGAAACACCATATATTTT
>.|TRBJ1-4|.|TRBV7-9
CASSAPGLPNEKLFF
TGTGCCAGCAGCGCTCCGGGACTGCCTAATGAAAAACTGTTTTTT
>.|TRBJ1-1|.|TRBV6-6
CASSYPGLGVNTEAFF
TGTGCCAGCAGTTACCCCGGATTAGGGGTGAACACTGAAGCTTTCTTT
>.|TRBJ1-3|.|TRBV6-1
CASRQQVSGNTIYF
TGTGCCAGCAGGCAACAGGTCTCTGGAAACACCATATATTTT
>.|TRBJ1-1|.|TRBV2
CASSELVRGEAFF
TGTGCCAGCAGTGAATTGGTCAGGGGTGAAGCTTTCTTT
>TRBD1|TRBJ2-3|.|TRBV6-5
CASSSTGGTDTQYF
TGTGCCAGCAGTTCGACAGGGGGCACAGATACGCAGTATTTT
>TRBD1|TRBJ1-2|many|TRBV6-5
CASRSGTGNINGYTF
TGTGCCAGCAGGTCCGGGACAGGGAATATCAATGGCTACACCTTC
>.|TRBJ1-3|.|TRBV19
CATLTPDRAGNTIYF
TGTGCCACCCTCACCCCCGACAGAGCTGGAAACACCATATATTTT
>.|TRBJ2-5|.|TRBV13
CASSLGRQLGTQYF
TGTGCCAGCAGCTTAGGCCGACAGTTGGGGACCCAGTACTTC
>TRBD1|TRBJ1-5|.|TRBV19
CASSIQGAINQPQHF
TGTGCCAGTAGTATACAGGGGGCGATCAATCAGCCCCAGCATTTT
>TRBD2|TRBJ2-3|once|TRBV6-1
CASSGVAGGNTQYF
TGTGCCAGCAGTGGGGTAGCGGGAGGAAATACGCAGTATTTT
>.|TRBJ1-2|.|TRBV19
CASTQWGVNGYTF
TGTGCCAGTACCCAATGGGGGGTGAATGGCTACACCTTC
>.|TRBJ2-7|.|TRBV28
CASRYRAEQYF
TGTGCCAGCAGATACAGGGCCGAGCAGTACTTC
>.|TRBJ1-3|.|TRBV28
CASSLGDNTIYF
TGTGCCAGCAGTCTCGGAGACAACACCATATATTTT
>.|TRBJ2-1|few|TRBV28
CASSSFPPYNEQFF
TGTGCCAGCAGTTCTTTCCCTCCCTACAATGAGCAGTTCTTC
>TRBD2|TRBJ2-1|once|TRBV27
CASSKGLAGGPHNEQFF
TGTGCCAGCAGTAAGGGACTAGCGGGTGGGCCACACAATGAGCAGTTCTTC
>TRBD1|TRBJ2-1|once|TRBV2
CASSVQGVNNEQFF
TGTGCCAGCAGCGTCCAGGGGGTTAACAATGAGCAGTTCTTC
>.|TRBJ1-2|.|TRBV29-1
CSVPLRDGYGYTF
TGCAGCGTTCCATTGCGGGACGGCTATGGCTACACCTTC
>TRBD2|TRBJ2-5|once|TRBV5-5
CASSLTSGRETQYF
TGTGCCAGCAGCTTGACTAGCGGGAGAGAGACCCAGTACTTC
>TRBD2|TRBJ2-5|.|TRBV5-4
CASSPRGAGAFYQETQYF
TGTGCCAGCAGCCCCCGAGGGGCGGGAGCCTTTTACCAAGAGACCCAGTACTTC
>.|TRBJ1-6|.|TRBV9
CASSTGNSPLHF
TGTGCCAGCAGTACAGGGAATTCACCCCTCCACTTT
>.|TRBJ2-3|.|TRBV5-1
CASRLGQGAKDTQYF
TGCGCCAGCAGACTCGGGCAGGGCGCCAAAGATACGCAGTATTTT
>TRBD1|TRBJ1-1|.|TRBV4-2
CASSQASPGQARVRTEAFF
TGTGCCAGCAGCCAAGCCAGCCCGGGACAGGCCCGTGTGAGGACTGAAGCTTTCTTT
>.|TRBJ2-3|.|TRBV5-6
CASSLGAKIRTDTQYF
TGTGCCAGCAGCTTGGGGGCAAAAATTCGCACAGATACGCAGTATTTT
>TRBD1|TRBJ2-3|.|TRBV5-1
CASSLGTGDSTDTQYF
TGCGCCAGCAGCTTGGGGACAGGGGATAGCACAGATACGCAGTATTTT
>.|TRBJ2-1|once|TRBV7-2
CASDRSKSYNEQFF
TGTGCCAGCGACAGATCAAAGTCCTACAATGAGCAGTTCTTC
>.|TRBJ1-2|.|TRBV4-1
CASSQQNFVGPPDYGYTF
TGCGCCAGCAGCCAACAAAATTTTGTGGGGCCCCCGGACTATGGCTACACCTTC
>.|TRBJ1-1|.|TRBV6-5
CASSYRVNTEAFF
TGTGCCAGCAGTTACAGAGTGAACACTGAAGCTTTCTTT
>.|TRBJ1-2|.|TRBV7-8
CASSSYTDSDGYTF
TGTGCCAGCAGCTCGTATACGGACAGCGATGGCTACACCTTC
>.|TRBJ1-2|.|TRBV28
CASRSTGEGSNYGYTF
TGTGCCAGCAGATCCACGGGAGAGGGATCCAACTATGGCTACACCTTC
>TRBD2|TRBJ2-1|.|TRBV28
CASSFGTSNEQFF
TGTGCCAGCAGTTTCGGGACTAGTAATGAGCAGTTCTTC
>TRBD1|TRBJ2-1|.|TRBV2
CASIPDRIYNEQFF
TGTGCCAGCATCCCGGACAGGATCTACAATGAGCAGTTCTTC
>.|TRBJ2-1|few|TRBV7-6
CASSLYAGEQFF
TGTGCCAGCAGCTTATATGCGGGTGAGCAGTTCTTC
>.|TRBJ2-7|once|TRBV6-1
CASSDRGVDEQYF
TGTGCCAGCAGTGACAGGGGAGTGGACGAGCAGTACTTC
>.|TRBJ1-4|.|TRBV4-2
CASSQDKRAATNEKLFF
TGTGCCAGCAGCCAAGATAAGCGGGCCGCAACTAATGAAAAACTGTTTTTT